The entry that follows covers one T cell receptor beta chain sequence. This record belongs to a study of T cell responses to AZD1222 COVID-19 vaccine. CDR1 and CDR2 from the germline V gene are MDHEN and SYDVKM. V trimming: 7 bases; J trimming: 9 bases; junction bases outside the gene matches: 8. This CDR3 comprises 14 residues. Some clones are missing from TCRdb's copy, which holds only in-frame ones; the method was immunoSEQ multiplex PCR. The sample records around 180,000 clones, about nine tenths being singletons. The gene calls are TRBV28 and TRBJ1-6; TRBD1 aligns across 8 bases. This receptor was taken from an adult in good health. Source: peripheral blood, taken on day 0 of MenACWY control vaccination. CDR3 protein: CASTLRGLRSPLHF. Written as DNA, the CDR3 is TGTGCCAGCACCCTCAGGGGGCTACGTTCACCCCTCCACTTT.